What follows describes a single T cell receptor (beta chain). Its antigen is undetermined. The data are from a study of cytomegalovirus exposure and HLA in healthy donors. Across the whole study: Researchers previously reported finding roughly 120 million unique TCR beta sequences from 170 million or so T cells. The study's findings and limits: It was reported that TCR beta sequences correctly inferred the HLA-A and HLA-B alleles for most subjects. One variant, a missense change in DCLRE1C, was linked in a later analysis to TCR beta V- and J-gene trimming. V segments that were indistinguishable, TRBV6-2 and TRBV6-3 among them, were omitted from analysis.

In the PCR, 60 Vbeta and 13 Jbeta primers were used. Sequenced by immunoSEQ multiplex PCR; TCRdb stores in-frame clones only, minus some. The sample has about 200,000 clones, around 88% seen once. The J segment lost 5 bases and the V segment lost 0 bases, leaving 8 bases of the junction unmatched. The CDR3 has 16 amino acids. Germline V gene sequence: CDR1 SGDLS, CDR2 YYNGEE. The origin of this receptor is a woman aged 25 to 39 in good health and CMV-seronegative. This chain joins TRBV9 and TRBJ2-3; 8 positions agree with TRBD2. Sequencing was carried out using PBMCs. The CDR3: CASSVAGGAGVDTQYF. The CDR3 DNA is TGTGCCAGCAGCGTAGCCGGGGGAGCGGGAGTAGATACGCAGTATTTT.